This entry lists 30 T cell receptor beta chains sequenced from one sample in a study of post-analysis software for immune sequencing data. Overall study results and limits: Comparison of patients with controls showed five TRBV segments more frequent in patients, TRBV5-6, TRBV5-1 and TRBV20-1 among them.

No antigen is known for these receptors. Each TCR beta cDNA library carried unique molecular identifiers. TCRdb used MiXCR to reprocess the PCR reads, holding one entry per CDR3 protein. This table holds about 620,000 distinct CDR3 sequences, roughly 40% found once. Sequencing was done on a sample of blood. The receptors stem from a girl aged 10 to 17 with multiple sclerosis.

The V call is TRBV20-1, the J call TRBJ2-3, with 7 bases matching TRBD2. CDR1 and CDR2 (germline): DFQATT, SNEGSKA (reference sequence). The CDR3 runs 14 residues. Trimming cost V 5 bases and J 6 bases; bases outside gene matches: 11. This chain's CDR3 is CSASVGGSRDTQYF. The DNA for the CDR3 is TGCAGTGCTTCGGTAGGCGGGAGCAGGGATACGCAGTATTTT.

Only a few counts were recorded for this clonotype. The rearrangement uses TRBV12-3 or TRBV12-4 and TRBJ2-1; possibly TRBD2 for D (5 bases). The last part of the DNA fits TRBJ2-7 better; the J call may be wrong. This CDR3 contains 14 residues. The CDR3 region has the DNA TGTGCCAGCAGTTTAGGACCAGCCCGGGGCGAGCAGTACTTC. As protein: CASSLGPARGEQYF.

Only a few counts were recorded for this clonotype. CDR3 in DNA: TGTGCCAGCAGTTATTCGCAGGATCCTTGGGAGACCCAGTACTTC. As protein: CASSYSQDPWETQYF. This chain links TRBV6-5 with TRBJ2-5; D is unresolved. Germline CDR1 reads MNHEY; CDR2 reads SVGAGI. CDR3 length equals 15 residues. Trimming shortened V by 3 bases and J by 5 bases, and 16 bases separated the two germline ends.

V usage is TRBV4-1 and J usage is TRBJ2-1; 9 positions agree with TRBD2. V gave up 0 bases and J gave up 3 bases; unmatched junction bases: 6. CDR1 and CDR2 (germline): MGHRA, YSYEKL. The CDR3 runs to 17 residues. CDR3 sequence (DNA): TGCGCCAGCAGCCAAGAGTTCGAGACTAGCGGCTACAATGAGCAGTTCTTC. Its protein product is CASSQEFETSGYNEQFF.

This chain links TRBV12-3 or TRBV12-4 with TRBJ1-1; TRBD1 might be the D (5 bases). The CDR3 is 15 residues long. Trimming stripped 1 base from V and 3 bases from J, with 12 bases between. CDR3 sequence: CASSLGGGTDTEAFF. The CDR3 DNA reads as TGTGCCAGCAGTTTAGGGGGGGGTACGGACACTGAAGCTTTCTTT.

A few counts support this clonotype. The chain has TRBV10-3 and TRBJ2-1; 9 nucleotides line up with TRBD2. Trimming cost V 0 bases and J 4 bases; bases outside gene matches: 4. Germline V gene sequence: CDR1 ENHRY, CDR2 SYGVKD. The CDR3 runs to 16 residues. The CDR3 nucleotides are TGTGCCATCAGTGAGTCGATTAGCGGGGGTTACAATGAGCAGTTCTTC. This gives the protein CAISESISGGYNEQFF.

The chain links TRBV12-3 or TRBV12-4 to TRBJ2-2; D might be TRBD1 (5 bases). This CDR3 has 15 amino acids. The ends were cut back, 2 bases at V and 4 bases at J, with 11 bases in the middle. The CDR3 protein is CASSLQGGFTGELFF. Here the CDR3 DNA reads TGTGCCAGCAGTTTACAGGGCGGTTTCACCGGGGAGCTGTTTTTT.

V is TRBV5-5 and J is TRBJ2-1; D is ambiguous. The CDR3 contains 15 residues. In germline, CDR1 is SGHKS, CDR2 YYEKEE (reference sequence). The V gene lost 0 bases and the J gene lost 5 bases, with 12 bases spanning the gap. The CDR3 nucleotides read TGTGCCAGCAGCTTGGGGCCCGACCGTAACAATGAGCAGTTCTTC. As protein: CASSLGPDRNNEQFF. Complete variable domain (other parts from reference TRBV5-5 and TRBJ2-1): DAGVTQSPTHLIKTRGQQVTLRCSPISGHKSVSWYQQVLGQGPQFIFQYYEKEERGRGNFPDRFSARQFPNYSSELNVNALLLGDSALYLCASSLGPDRNNEQFFGPGTRLTVL.

V and J are TRBV5-1 and TRBJ1-2; tentative D call: TRBD1 (6 bases). The CDR3 spans 14 residues. CDR1 is SGHRS and CDR2 is YFSETQ in the germline V gene. V was trimmed by 0 bases and J by 3 bases, leaving 9 bases between them. Here the CDR3 DNA reads TGCGCCAGCAGCTTGGTAGGGGGAGACTATGGCTACACCTTC. Encoded protein: CASSLVGGDYGYTF.

The CDR3 sequence: CASKRAENSYNEQFF. The CDR3 nucleotides read TGCGCCAGCAAAAGGGCGGAGAATTCCTACAATGAGCAGTTCTTC. The rearrangement uses TRBV5-1 and TRBJ2-1; D is uncertain. V lost 6 bases and J 1 base, leaving 14 bases between the germline ends. CDR1 is SGHRS and CDR2 is YFSETQ in the germline V gene. The CDR3 loop spans 15 amino acids.

The chain has TRBV5-1 and TRBJ2-7; no clear D. The J call may be wrong; the DNA end is better matched by TRBJ2-5. Germline V CDR1 and CDR2: SGHRS, YFSETQ. This CDR3 region has 14 residues. The chain's CDR3 is CASNRAGAQETQYF. The CDR3 coding sequence is TGCGCCAGCAACCGAGCAGGAGCTCAAGAGACCCAGTACTTC.

About this clonotype itself: One junction end does not reproduce the germline sequence, and a read error may be involved. The chain uses TRBV27 and TRBJ2-5; D is perhaps TRBD1 (6 bases). The DNA end is a closer match to TRBJ2-7, so the J assignment may be wrong. This CDR3 contains 15 residues. Per germline, CDR1 MNHEY and CDR2 SMNVEV (reference sequence). The CDR3 DNA sequence: TGTGCTAGCAGTCTTCGATCCATAGGGGGCTACGAGCAGTACTTC. It specifies CASSLRSIGGYEQYF.

This clonotype turned up a few times. The chain links TRBV12-3 or TRBV12-4 to TRBJ1-2; D may be TRBD1 (5 bases). V shed 7 bases and J shed 4 bases, with 13 bases lying between them. This CDR3 is 13 amino acids long. CDR3 loop: CASTTSDSYGYTF. In nucleotides, the CDR3 is TGTGCCAGCACCACCTCCGACAGCTATGGCTACACCTTC.

A remark on this clonotype: Its ends do not fully match the called genes, so a read error is possible. The chain couples TRBV5-1 to TRBJ2-5; TRBD2 matches 8 bases. Germline V gene lookup returns CDR1 SGHRS and CDR2 YFSETQ. This CDR3 spans 15 amino acids. CDR3 nucleotide sequence: TGCGCCGGCAGCTTCGGGACTAGTACGTCGGAGACCCAGTACTTC. This sequence encodes CAGSFGTSTSETQYF.

V gene TRBV5-5 combines with J gene TRBJ1-1, with TRBD1 matching over 8 bases. J gave up 7 bases and V 3 bases, and 11 bases lay outside the gene matches. CDR1 is SGHKS and CDR2 is YYEKEE in the germline V gene (reference sequence). The CDR3 contains 15 residues. CDR3 loop: CASSYTGTGLLEAFF. CDR3 nucleotides: TGTGCCAGCAGCTACACCGGGACAGGCCTCCTTGAAGCTTTCTTT.

The J gene is TRBJ2-3, the V gene TRBV9; TRBD2 aligns across 9 bases. With 5 bases clipped from V and 3 bases from J, the junction kept 4 bases outside the gene matches. CDR1 and CDR2 (germline): SGDLS, YYNGEE. CDR3 length equals 14 residues. The CDR3 region has the DNA TGTGCCAGCAGGAATAGCGGGAGTACAGATACGCAGTATTTT. This encodes CASRNSGSTDTQYF.

V usage is TRBV7-2 and J usage is TRBJ2-3; a weak D match, TRBD2 (5 bases). Germline CDR1 reads SGHTA; CDR2 reads FQGNSA. The CDR3 extends over 19 amino acids. V dropped 0 bases and J dropped 0 bases, with 19 bases sitting between them. The CDR3 sequence: CASSLAGGGLGPSTDTQYF. Here the CDR3 DNA reads TGTGCCAGCAGCTTAGCAGGAGGTGGTCTCGGCCCGAGCACAGATACGCAGTATTTT.

This clonotype has a handful of counts. V and J are TRBV5-1 and TRBJ2-1; 7 bases map to TRBD2. The CDR3 consists of 15 residues. Looked up from germline, CDR1 is SGHRS and CDR2 is YFSETQ. V dropped 5 bases and J dropped 1; count of bases not matched to a gene: 6. The CDR3 protein is CASRSGTTSYNEQFF. In nucleotides, the CDR3 is TGCGCCAGCAGGTCCGGGACTACTTCCTACAATGAGCAGTTCTTC.

The J gene is TRBJ2-7, the V gene TRBV13, with unresolved D. CDR3 length: 13 residues. V was clipped by 1 base and J by 3 bases, with 7 bases between them. In germline, CDR1 is PRHDT, CDR2 FYEKMQ (reference sequence). For the CDR3, the DNA is TGTGCCAGCAGCTTAGCTCCGAACTACGAGCAGTACTTC. Its protein is CASSLAPNYEQYF. The whole variable domain, remainder taken from reference TRBV13 and TRBJ2-7, is AAGVIQSPRHLIKEKRETATLKCYPIPRHDTVYWYQQGPGQDPQFLISFYEKMQSDKGSIPDRFSAQQFSDYHSELNMSSLELGDSALYFCASSLAPNYEQYFGPGTRLTVT.

The gene calls are TRBV5-1 and TRBJ2-1; 8 nucleotides align to TRBD1. V was clipped by 4 bases and J by 7 bases; unmatched bases: 16. The germline gives CDR1 SGHRS, CDR2 YFSETQ. This CDR3 has 17 residues. DNA for the CDR3: TGCGCCAGCAGCCAAAATCCGATACCCGACAGGGGAAATGAGCAGTTCTTC. This sequence encodes CASSQNPIPDRGNEQFF.

Written as DNA, the CDR3 is TGTGCCAGCAGTTTAGAGGGAGCTAGCGGGAGTTGGTACGATGAGCAGTTCTTC. It is translated as CASSLEGASGSWYDEQFF. The chain uses TRBV12-3 or TRBV12-4 and TRBJ2-1, with 10 bases lining up with TRBD2. V lost 1 base to trimming and J lost 8 bases; unmatched junction nucleotides: 14. The CDR3 sequence is 18 residues long.

The CDR3 coding sequence is TGCGCCAGCAGCCAACTGACAGGGGGGACCTACGAGCAGTACTTC. It is translated as CASSQLTGGTYEQYF. The chain combines TRBV4-1 with TRBJ2-7; 9 bases are a match to TRBD1. The CDR3 covers 15 residues. The V gene end was trimmed by 2 bases and the J gene end by 2 bases; junction bases not matched to a gene: 4. Germline CDR1 and CDR2: MGHRA and YSYEKL.

Comments on this clonotype: One end of the junction fails to match germline, which may point to a read error. The CDR3: CAGSLEAREQETQYF. CDR3 coding DNA: TGCGCCGGCAGCTTGGAGGCCAGGGAACAAGAGACCCAGTACTTC. The chain is built from TRBV5-1 and TRBJ2-5; D is possibly TRBD1 or TRBD2 (5 bases each). The CDR3 consists of 15 residues. CDR1 and CDR2 (germline): SGHRS, YFSETQ.

This clonotype was seen a few times. The rearrangement links TRBV11-1 to TRBJ2-5; D is tentatively TRBD1 or TRBD2 (5 bases each). Matching the DNA end better, TRBJ2-7 makes the J call doubtful. Germline V gene lookup returns CDR1 SGHAT and CDR2 FQDESV (reference sequence). The CDR3 is 17 amino acids. The CDR3 protein is CASSQLGWGSSSYEQYF. In DNA form, the CDR3 reads TGTGCCAGCAGCCAACTGGGGTGGGGGTCCTCCTCCTACGAGCAGTACTTC.

The chain carries TRBV6-5 and TRBJ2-5; D is possibly TRBD1 (6 bases). Looked up from germline, CDR1 is MNHEY and CDR2 is SVGAGI. Trimming shortened V by 3 bases and J by 4 bases, and 15 bases separated the two germline ends. The CDR3 is 15 amino acids. The CDR3 loop reads CASSYRIQGIETQYF. The CDR3 DNA follows: TGTGCCAGCAGTTATAGGATTCAGGGGATAGAGACCCAGTACTTC.

The count of this clonotype is one. The chain employs TRBV6-5 and TRBJ1-1; D uncertain. Per the germline V gene, CDR1 is MNHEY and CDR2 is SVGAGI. CDR3 length equals 13 residues. V was pared by 6 bases and J by 5 bases, with 13 bases between. The CDR3 reads CASSFSSWTEAFF. The CDR3 coding sequence is TGTGCCAGCAGCTTCTCCTCTTGGACTGAAGCTTTCTTT.

This clonotype has just a few counts. The J gene is TRBJ2-7, the V gene TRBV5-6; 10 bases align to TRBD1. The CDR3 runs 17 residues. The germline V gene encodes CDR1 SGHDT and CDR2 YYEEEE. The V and J ends lost 4 bases and 0 bases, in that order; junction bases with no gene match: 10. The CDR3 reads CASSGIRDRGSSYEQYF. The CDR3 bases are TGTGCCAGCAGCGGCATACGGGACAGGGGATCCTCCTACGAGCAGTACTTC.

This clonotype was detected only a few times. The V and J genes are TRBV7-9 and TRBJ2-3; 14 bases align to TRBD2. The V segment lost 4 bases and the J segment 0 bases; nucleotides outside the gene matches: 6. CDR1 SEHNR and CDR2 FQNEAQ come from the germline V gene (reference sequence). This CDR3 is built from 18 residues. CDR3 in amino acids: CASSSLRLAGGSTDTQYF. The CDR3 DNA sequence: TGTGCCAGCAGCTCGTTGAGACTAGCGGGAGGGAGCACAGATACGCAGTATTTT.

In its sample, this clonotype was seen a few times. V gene TRBV29-1 combines with J gene TRBJ2-7; TRBD1 agrees at 9 bases. With 6 bases clipped from V and 5 bases from J, the junction kept 5 bases outside the gene matches. The V gene's germline CDR1 is SQVTM and CDR2 ANQGSEA. The CDR3 runs 12 residues. The CDR3 DNA follows: TGCAGCGTGGGACAGGGTTTCGACGAGCAGTACTTC. Protein: CSVGQGFDEQYF.

V gene TRBV7-8 combines with J gene TRBJ1-5; unclear D gene. V shed 5 bases and J shed 1 base, with 12 bases lying between them. The CDR3 sequence is 15 residues long. Germline values: CDR1 SGHVS, CDR2 FQNEAQ. The CDR3 DNA reads TGTGCCAGCAGCCCACGCCTCTTAAGCAATCAGCCCCAGCATTTT. It specifies CASSPRLLSNQPQHF.